These 21 T cell receptor beta chains were all obtained from the same sample, sequenced in a study of technical replicates of blood from four donors. TCRdb keeps only in-frame clones here, not all; method: immunoSEQ multiplex PCR. Of about 15,000 clones in the sample, approximately 84% are singletons; the top ten hold around 12%. The sample taken for sequencing was PBMCs. The receptors here all came from a human donor in good health.

This chain connects TRBV27 to TRBJ1-1, with TRBD1 identical over 10 bases. Germline-derived CDR1 and CDR2 are MNHEY and SMNVEV (reference sequence). J was trimmed by 4 bases and V by 2 bases; bases with no gene match: 19. The CDR3 spans 20 residues. CDR3 bases: TGTGCCAGCAGTTTAAACGGCCGGGACAGGGGTACGGGGGCGTTCACTGAAGCTTTCTTT. This encodes CASSLNGRDRGTGAFTEAFF.

The chain links TRBV7-2 to TRBJ2-7; D may be TRBD1 (8 bases). The length of the CDR3 is 13 residues. Germline lookup yields CDR1 SGHTA and CDR2 FQGNSA. Trimming left V 5 bases short and J 5 bases short, with 13 bases between. CDR3 nucleotides: TGTGCCAGCAGCCACAGGGGGGGCGACGAGCAGTACTTC. It translates to CASSHRGGDEQYF.

The chain uses TRBV29-1 and TRBJ2-7; D may be TRBD2 (5 bases). Germline loops: CDR1 SQVTM, CDR2 ANQGSEA. The length of the CDR3 is 11 residues. V dropped 1 base and J dropped 4 bases, with 5 bases sitting between them. CDR3 amino acids: CSVEVAYEQYF. In DNA, the CDR3 is TGCAGCGTTGAAGTAGCGTACGAGCAGTACTTC.

The gene calls are TRBV4-1 and TRBJ1-1; tentative D call: TRBD1 (5 bases). This CDR3 spans 16 amino acids. The V end was cut by 0 bases, the J end by 1 base, with 12 bases between. The germline gives CDR1 MGHRA, CDR2 YSYEKL. DNA for the CDR3: TGCGCCAGCAGCCAAGATTTCCCAACAGGGAACACTGAAGCTTTCTTT. Its protein product is CASSQDFPTGNTEAFF.

The chain links TRBV19 to TRBJ1-5; 8 bases align to TRBD1. J lost 3 bases, V lost 3 bases, and 4 bases had no gene match. The CDR3 loop spans 15 amino acids. Germline loops: CDR1 LNHDA, CDR2 SQIVND (reference sequence). The chain's CDR3 is CASSIMDRANQPQHF. The CDR3 DNA sequence: TGTGCCAGTAGTATTATGGACAGGGCCAATCAGCCCCAGCATTTT.

V usage is TRBV5-1 and J usage is TRBJ2-5, with D maybe TRBD1 (5 bases). Trimming removed 0 bases at V and 3 bases at J, with 9 bases between. The V gene's germline CDR1 is SGHRS and CDR2 YFSETQ. This CDR3 has 14 residues. In DNA, the CDR3 is TGCGCCAGCAGCTTGGCCAGGGAAAAAGAGACCCAGTACTTC. Protein sequence: CASSLAREKETQYF.

The V and J genes are TRBV5-1 and TRBJ2-3; D perhaps matches TRBD2 (7 bases). The CDR3 length is 17 residues. V was shortened by 1 base and J by 4 bases, with 19 bases between the two germline ends. Germline CDR1 SGHRS, CDR2 YFSETQ. CDR3 DNA sequence: TGCGCCAGCAGCTTGAGGCCTAGCGGAGGGGGGGCAGATACGCAGTATTTT. Protein: CASSLRPSGGGADTQYF.

This clone was detected only once. The chain carries TRBV11-3 and TRBJ2-7; no clear D. There are 12 residues in the CDR3. The V end lost 4 bases, the J end lost 6 bases, and 10 bases lay between the germline ends. CDR1 is SGHNT, CDR2 YENEEA, per germline. The CDR3 region is CASSSYTPEQYF. The CDR3 DNA follows: TGTGCCAGCAGCTCATACACACCCGAGCAGTACTTC.

V is TRBV29-1 and J is TRBJ1-2; a possible D gene is TRBD1 (6 bases). The CDR3 is made up of 12 amino acids. Per germline, CDR1 SQVTM and CDR2 ANQGSEA. The V gene lost 5 bases and the J gene lost 8 bases, with 15 bases spanning the gap. Here the CDR3 reads CSVTPRQVGYTF. The DNA of the CDR3 is TGCAGCGTTACCCCCCGACAGGTGGGCTACACCTTC.

The chain uses TRBV14 and TRBJ2-7, with a weak D call TRBD1 (7 bases). The germline V gene encodes CDR1 SGHDN and CDR2 FVKESK. V gave up 5 bases and J gave up 6 bases, with 14 bases separating them. The CDR3 is 13 amino acids. In nucleotides, the CDR3 is TGTGCCAGCAGCAGACGACAGGGAGGCGAGCAGTACTTC. Its translation is CASSRRQGGEQYF.

The chain couples TRBV28 to TRBJ1-2, with D maybe TRBD1 (5 bases). CDR1 and CDR2 (germline): MDHEN, SYDVKM. This CDR3 region has 13 residues. With 6 bases removed from V and 2 bases from J, the gap between germline ends came to 10 bases. CDR3 loop: CASRRKGNYGYTF. In DNA, the CDR3 is TGTGCCAGCAGGCGGAAGGGGAACTATGGCTACACCTTC.

This rearrangement joins TRBV6-1 to TRBJ2-7; tentative D call: TRBD1 (7 bases). This CDR3 region has 13 residues. Trimming removed 3 bases from V and 2 bases from J, with 8 bases in between. Germline lookup yields CDR1 MNHNS and CDR2 SASEGT. The DNA of the CDR3 is TGTGCCAGCAGTGACAGGGGGGCCTACGAGCAGTACTTC. This gives the protein CASSDRGAYEQYF.

This clone was counted once. The CDR3 nucleotides are TGTGCCAGCACCCTCGCTGGACTAGCGGGAATCAATGAGCAGTTCTTC. As protein: CASTLAGLAGINEQFF. The chain has TRBV9 and TRBJ2-1; 12 nucleotides line up with TRBD2. The V gene's germline CDR1 is SGDLS and CDR2 YYNGEE. The length of the CDR3 is 16 residues. Trimming at V came to 6 bases and at J to 6 bases, leaving 10 bases not matched to a gene.

The V and J genes are TRBV5-8 and TRBJ1-3; D is uncertain. This CDR3 region has 17 residues. V was pared by 0 bases and J by 2 bases, with 15 bases between. Per germline, CDR1 SGHTS and CDR2 YDEGEE. The CDR3 loop is CASSLVWQKYTGNTIYF. CDR3 sequence (DNA): TGTGCCAGCAGCTTGGTTTGGCAGAAGTATACTGGAAACACCATATATTTT.

This chain joins TRBV5-8 and TRBJ1-4; no clear D gene. The V end was cut by 4 bases, the J end by 5 bases, with 15 bases between. This CDR3 region has 15 residues. The germline CDR1 and CDR2 sequences are SGHTS and YDEGEE. CDR3 in DNA: TGTGCCAGCAGCCCCGGGTCTCTCAGAAATGAAAAACTGTTTTTT. This codes for CASSPGSLRNEKLFF.

The rearrangement uses TRBV12-5 and TRBJ2-6, with 7 bases matching TRBD1. Germline CDR1 LGHNT, CDR2 FRNRAP. Trimming removed 2 bases from V and 2 bases from J; junction bases left unmatched: 3. The CDR3 is made up of 16 amino acids. The CDR3 DNA follows: TGTGCTAGTGGTTTGTCAACAGGGGCTGGGGCCAACGTCCTGACTTTC. Its protein is CASGLSTGAGANVLTF.

The chain couples TRBV29-1 to TRBJ2-3, with TRBD1 matching 8 bases. CDR1 SQVTM and CDR2 ANQGSEA come from the germline V gene. The CDR3 totals 14 residues. The trim removed 6 bases at V and 4 bases at J, leaving 9 bases unmatched. The CDR3 here is CSVRGRGQADTQYF. CDR3 coding DNA: TGCAGCGTAAGGGGCAGGGGGCAGGCAGATACGCAGTATTTT.

The V and J genes are TRBV6-1 and TRBJ2-4, with TRBD1 matching over 8 bases. The germline V gene encodes CDR1 MNHNS and CDR2 SASEGT. There are 16 residues in the CDR3. Trimming cost V 4 bases and J 3 bases; bases outside gene matches: 8. The CDR3 region has the DNA TGTGCCAGCAGTGCTATCAGGGGGCATGTCAAAAACATTCAGTACTTC. Translating gives CASSAIRGHVKNIQYF.

In its sample, this clone was seen once. The chain uses TRBV6-4 and TRBJ2-3; D gene uncertain. The ends were cut back, 5 bases at V and 6 bases at J, with 12 bases in the middle. This CDR3 contains 13 residues. Germline CDR1 and CDR2: MRHNA and SNTAGT. Here the CDR3 DNA reads TGTGCCAGCAGTCCCCTCCCTAGTGATACGCAGTATTTT. Its protein product is CASSPLPSDTQYF.

This rearrangement joins TRBV6-1 to TRBJ1-2, with a possible D match to TRBD1 (6 bases). Germline CDR1 reads MNHNS; CDR2 reads SASEGT. CDR3 length: 15 residues. V dropped 3 bases and J dropped 8 bases, with 19 bases sitting between them. CDR3 sequence: CASSDVAGASGGYTF. The CDR3 region has the DNA TGTGCCAGCAGTGATGTCGCAGGGGCCTCGGGAGGCTACACCTTC.

This rearrangement joins TRBV6-1 to TRBJ1-2; TRBD1 matches 8 bases. With V trimmed by 6 bases and J by 8 bases, 14 bases remained unmatched. Germline V lookup: CDR1 MNHNS, CDR2 SASEGT. The CDR3 runs to 15 residues. Here the CDR3 reads CASRDYDRGPLGYTF. CDR3 in DNA: TGTGCCAGCAGGGACTACGACAGGGGCCCTTTAGGCTACACCTTC.